A single sample is the source of the 13 T cell receptor beta chains below, sequenced in a study of response to subunit inactivated influenza vaccine. TCRdb reprocessed the RT-PCR reads with MiXCR, giving one entry per CDR3 protein. The table has almost 600,000 distinct CDR3 sequences, about 14% seen once. This material consisted of PBMCs from blood, taken roughly 12 days after vaccination. These receptors came from a man over 45 who received an inactivated influenza vaccine.

The V call is TRBV10-3, the J call TRBJ2-1; no firm D call. CDR1 and CDR2 (germline): ENHRY, SYGVKD. The V and J ends lost 7 bases and 0 bases respectively, with 16 bases between them. CDR3 length: 16 residues. In DNA, the CDR3 is TGTGCCATCAACCAACGCCCGGGTAGCTCCTACAATGAGCAGTTCTTC. Amino acids: CAINQRPGSSYNEQFF.

This clonotype was counted a few times. The chain is built from TRBV19 and TRBJ2-1, with 12 bases lining up with TRBD2. Germline values: CDR1 LNHDA, CDR2 SQIVND (reference sequence). The CDR3 runs to 15 residues. Unmatched junction bases numbered 8, after V lost 4 bases and J lost 10 bases. The CDR3 loop reads CASSTRGLAGPEQFF. Written as DNA, the CDR3 is TGTGCCAGTAGTACGAGGGGACTAGCGGGCCCAGAGCAGTTCTTC.

The J gene is TRBJ2-5, the V gene TRBV7-3, with TRBD2 identical over 7 bases. This CDR3 is 15 amino acids long. The J segment lost 2 bases and the V segment lost 4 bases, leaving 7 bases of the junction unmatched. The germline V gene has CDR1 SGHTA and CDR2 FQGTGA. CDR3 nucleotide sequence: TGTGCCAGCAGCTACTACGGGAGGCCTCAAGAGACCCAGTACTTC. This encodes CASSYYGRPQETQYF.

This clonotype was observed a handful of times. CDR3 sequence reads: CASTLFVWGHRGDSPLHF. The CDR3 bases are TGTGCCAGCACTCTCTTTGTGTGGGGACATCGTGGGGATTCACCCCTCCACTTT. The gene calls are TRBV11-1 and TRBJ1-6, with D possibly being TRBD1 (6 bases). This CDR3 spans 18 amino acids. V was pared by 7 bases and J by 8 bases, with 27 bases between. CDR1 and CDR2 from the germline V gene are SGHAT and FQDESV (reference sequence).

CDR3 coding DNA: TGTGCCAGCTCCATAGGATCGGGGGCGGGCACTGAAGCTTTCTTT. It specifies CASSIGSGAGTEAFF. The chain is built from TRBV18 and TRBJ1-1; a possible D gene is TRBD1 (6 bases). Germline CDR1 and CDR2: KGHSH and LQKENI. V was clipped by 6 bases and J by 4 bases, with 18 bases between them. This CDR3 spans 15 amino acids.

This clonotype was recorded a few times. The V and J genes are TRBV6-4 and TRBJ2-4; tentatively, D is TRBD2 (7 bases). Germline V gene lookup returns CDR1 MRHNA and CDR2 SNTAGT. V was shortened by 10 bases and J by 8 bases, with 18 bases between the two germline ends. The CDR3 has 13 residues. This chain's CDR3 is CANLRGPSYIQYF. In nucleotides, the CDR3 is TGTGCCAACCTGCGGGGGCCGAGTTACATTCAGTACTTC.

The V gene is TRBV10-3, the J gene TRBJ1-1, with 7 bases fitting TRBD1. The ends lost 2 bases at V and 3 bases at J; junction bases unmatched: 6. This CDR3 is 15 amino acids long. Germline CDR1 reads ENHRY; CDR2 reads SYGVKD. As DNA, the CDR3 is TGTGCCATCAGTGAGGACAGGGCTGGTGACACTGAAGCTTTCTTT. Protein: CAISEDRAGDTEAFF.

The chain employs TRBV12-3 or TRBV12-4 and TRBJ1-2; unclear D gene. Deletions cut 6 bases from V and 0 bases from J, with 5 bases between. The CDR3 loop spans 12 amino acids. CDR3 in amino acids: CASSTSNYGYTF. The CDR3 nucleotides read TGTGCCAGCAGCACATCTAACTATGGCTACACCTTC.

This clonotype has only a few counts. The chain couples TRBV12-3 or TRBV12-4 to TRBJ2-7, with TRBD1 matching 7 bases. The CDR3 covers 15 residues. V trimming: 1 base; J trimming: 5 bases; junction bases outside the gene matches: 8. The CDR3 loop reads CASSLGLTGEHEQYF. The CDR3 bases are TGTGCCAGCAGTTTAGGTCTTACAGGGGAACACGAGCAGTACTTC.

This clonotype was detected a few times. The V and J genes are TRBV15 and TRBJ2-5; unclear D gene. CDR1 and CDR2 from the germline V gene are LNHNV and YYDKDF (reference sequence). This CDR3 spans 12 amino acids. The germline V and J ends were trimmed by 1 base and 4 bases, with 4 bases remaining between them. This CDR3 is CATSRGVETQYF. CDR3 nucleotides: TGTGCCACCAGCAGAGGAGTAGAGACCCAGTACTTC.

A few counts support this clonotype. The V gene is TRBV7-2, the J gene TRBJ2-3; 7 bases align to TRBD2. V lost 5 bases and J lost 4; bases outside the gene matches: 6. The CDR3 sequence is 14 residues long. Germline V gene sequence: CDR1 SGHTA, CDR2 FQGNSA. The CDR3 nucleotides read TGTGCCAGCAGCAGGACGGGGGGTCCAGATACGCAGTATTTT. Translating it yields CASSRTGGPDTQYF.

The chain joins TRBV21-1 to TRBJ1-2; TRBD1, the D gene given by the table, was not confirmed from the DNA. TRBV21-1 is deemed a pseudogene. This CDR3 spans 14 amino acids. CDR3 in DNA: TGTGCCACCTCCCAAGGAGGGGGCGACTATGGCTACACCTTC. Its translation: CATSQGGGDYGYTF.

The V and J genes are TRBV7-3 and TRBJ2-1; TRBD2 agrees at 10 bases. In germline, CDR1 is SGHTA, CDR2 FQGTGA. V lost 0 bases, J lost 9 bases, and 8 bases stayed unmatched. The CDR3 covers 16 residues. The CDR3 here is CASSLTPSGSRGEQFF. CDR3 nucleotide sequence: TGTGCCAGCAGCTTAACGCCTAGCGGGAGCAGAGGTGAGCAGTTCTTC.